This TCR beta chain was captured by sequencing in a study of cytomegalovirus exposure and HLA in healthy donors. Study findings and constraints: Cytomegalovirus status was reportedly diagnosed by the classifier with high sensitivity and specificity.

This CDR3 region has 15 residues. Per the germline V gene, CDR1 is SEHNR and CDR2 is FQNEAQ (reference sequence). V lost 2 bases and J 4 bases, leaving 14 bases between the germline ends. Regarding this clone: The antigen is undetermined.

Measured with immunoSEQ multiplex PCR; TCRdb has only the in-frame clones, and not every one. This table holds tens of thousands of clones, around nine tenths found once. The sequence came from a woman in her late teens or twenties in good health and CMV-seropositive. This chain connects TRBV7-9 to TRBJ1-2, with a tentative D call TRBD1 (6 bases). The sample consisted of PBMCs. CDR3 loop: CASSLTSDRTYGYTF. CDR3 nucleotides: TGTGCCAGCAGCTTAACGTCGGACAGAACCTATGGCTACACCTTC.